Listed here is a single TCR beta chain. As yet, its antigen is unknown. This CDR3 contains 15 residues. The V end lost 5 bases, the J end lost 8 bases, and 19 bases lay between the germline ends. Germline CDR1 MNHEY, CDR2 SVGAGI. Only in-frame clones appear in the TCRdb table, and some are missing; sequencing was by immunoSEQ multiplex PCR. This table has just over 90,000 clones, 94% appearing once. These data come from a study of OX40 agonist ivuxolimab in advanced cancers. Findings and caveats of the study: At 0.1 to 3.0 mg/kg, clonal expansion of CD4+ and CD8+ blood T cells had occurred by week 6.

This chain uses TRBV6-5 with TRBJ1-3; possibly TRBD1 for D (6 bases). The TCR was taken from an adult with an advanced solid tumor such as melanoma, head and neck, liver or kidney cancer. The sequencing used CD4+ or CD8+ T cells sorted from blood, collected in a trial of the OX40 agonist ivuxolimab. The CDR3: CASSQQYRVGDTIYF. CDR3 nucleotides: TGTGCCAGCAGTCAACAATACAGGGTTGGGGACACCATATATTTT.